One T cell receptor (beta chain) is described in this entry. Its antigen target is currently unknown. Base qualities are not recorded, but no much larger clone differs from it by a single base. Counted from cysteine to phenylalanine, this CDR3 has 14 amino acids. Only the CDR3 DNA stays, 42 bases, in frame from base 1. As encoded in the germline V gene, CDR1 is SQVTM while CDR2 is ANQGSEA. After removal of 5 bases from V and 1 base from J, the junction retains 6 bases not matched to a gene. In total, 630 or so healthy bone marrow donors made up the cohort. At the time of sampling, every cohort member was nominally healthy, though immune exposures that went unrecorded were likely present. The donor tested CMV seropositive and was one of the 289 seropositive cohort members. Each donor provided a peripheral blood sample, and peripheral blood mononuclear cells were used for TCR beta sequencing. Genomic DNA extraction from the blood cell samples was performed with the Qiagen DNeasy Blood Extraction Kit.

The sample is drawn from a study of cytomegalovirus exposure and HLA in healthy donors (dated by TCRdb to about 2017). A note on the overall study: According to an earlier analysis of a few hundred of the donors, some 170 million T cells yielded some 110 million unique TCR beta sequences and about 300 Gb of sequence data. Every repertoire in the discovery cohort had been generated on one and the same sequencing platform. In the later analysis, no new phenotypic data were used to find candidate immune exposures; instead, reliance was placed on TCR beta sequences and their occurrence across donors. Class I and class II HLA loci were covered by the typing at four-digit resolution. An earlier analysis of 500 to 750 of the donors applied high-throughput TCR beta sequencing to assess whether each TCR beta V gene segment acted as functional or pseudogenic. Using immunosequencing, the study profiled T cell repertoires from roughly 650 subjects and related those repertoires to cytomegalovirus serostatus. Typing coverage varied by locus: 629-630 donors for A, B, C, DRB1 and DQB1; roughly 560 for DQA1; about 600 for DPA1; around 450 for DPB1. Among the roughly 400 genotyped donors, 75% to 90% belonged to the genetic ancestry cluster associated with self-reported Caucasian donors. Donor age, sex, ethnicity and CMV serostatus were compiled together with the repertoire data. Across some 400 genotyped donors of the cohort, an average of roughly 250,000 unique TCR beta nucleotide sequences per donor were sequenced, and approximately 19% of those sequences were non-productive. A separate validation cohort of 100 to 150 different subjects was used in addition to the 666-subject first cohort. An early release covering some 640 HLA-typed donors comprised roughly 300 gigabases of sequencing data and approximately 80 million unique TCR sequences. Four or five DR-DQ haplotypes were treated as single units for association and clustering because of strong linkage in the cohort. The study aimed to test whether signatures of past pathogen exposure could be identified by cataloging public T cell receptors. In a later analysis, previously published TCR beta repertoires from roughly 710 donors were re-analyzed and high-resolution HLA genotyping was added so that TCR occurrence patterns could be studied. A later genetic analysis used genome-wide SNP genotypes for about three fifths of the 666 donors, treating that subset as a discovery cohort. To predict cytomegalovirus infection status, the study combined high-throughput TCR immunosequencing, statistical association of individual TCRs with disease status, and machine learning. The paper as a whole reports these results and caveats: V-gene and J-gene trimming of TCR beta chains was associated with a missense DCLRE1C variant in a later genetic analysis, and the association was replicated in an independent cohort. According to a later analysis, parvovirus B19, influenza, CMV and Epstein-Barr virus appeared linked to several top co-occurrence clusters. The earlier analysis of 587 of the donors excluded some 15 rarely observed V segments, including chromosome 9 orphons, because counts were too low. Correlated functional status among segregating V segments might be attributable to linkage disequilibrium, but an unknown experimental factor could not be ruled out. Because the 87-base-pair reads could not distinguish some IMGT-functional V segments, including TRBV6-2 and TRBV6-3, those segments were excluded. The cohort was sequenced for TCR beta chains only, and without alpha or paired-chain data the features that could be detected were limited. The study listed 164 TCR beta chains as associated with cytomegalovirus. Most TCR sequences were seen in very few donors, while some public TCRs were found in many individuals. Broadly in line with IMGT annotations, most TCR beta V segments showed up in productive rearrangements about 87% or about 30% of the time in an earlier analysis of roughly 590 of the donors. In a later analysis, TCR association rates were found to vary across HLA loci, with the most associated TCRs seen for DRB1 alleles and the fewest for HLA-C alleles. A further reported finding was that TCR beta sequences accurately predicted the HLA-A and HLA-B alleles for most subjects in the first cohort. Immune exposure information for the cohort was limited to CMV serostatus. According to the authors, the approach could potentially be generalized to other disease states and immunological phenotypes. In a later genetic analysis, fewer N-insertions in productive TCRs were reported among donors in an Asian-associated ancestry cluster than the approximately 670-donor mean. A later analysis associated approximately 17,000 TCR beta sequences with specific HLA alleles at a false discovery rate of 0.05. According to a later analysis, most CMV-associated TCR beta chains appeared to be HLA-restricted, and the HLA associations seemed to be driven largely by CMV exposure. When HLA alleles, especially DR and DQ, strongly co-occurred, attributing TCR associations to individual alleles was difficult. In vitro tests confirmed that a few of the cytomegalovirus-associated TCR beta chains recognize cytomegalovirus antigens. In a later analysis, HLA-associated TCR beta chains were found to be more clonally expanded and to have lower generation probabilities than equally common non-associated chains. HLA typing was unavailable for some donors at each locus, so association tests used only the typed subset. Presence/absence analyses assumed roughly uniform sequencing depth across donors, an assumption that may not hold. The classifier was reported to diagnose cytomegalovirus status with high specificity and sensitivity in both the original cohort and the validation cohort. A cluster of highly shared sequence variants was judged likely to represent a technical artifact of the sequencing pipeline.

Library creation used the immunoSEQ multiplex PCR assay. For the multiplex PCR, a mixture combining 60 forward primers for TCR Vbeta segments and 13 reverse primers for TCR Jbeta segments was used. The CDR3 region of rearranged TCR beta genes was amplified from genomic DNA by a multiplex PCR assay. On the Illumina HiSeq System, the amplified TCR beta libraries were sequenced as 87-base-pair reads. Turning to the authors' computational methods: In a later analysis, tens of millions of unique TCR beta chains were counted across the approximately 640 repertoires, and roughly 11 million of these chains were shared by at least two donors. To remove PCR and sequencing errors, raw reads were error-corrected and collapsed into unique sequences using a nearest-neighbor algorithm that merged closely related sequences. CDR3 sequences were aligned to IMGT reference sequences to assign V, D and J gene segments. Each retained sequence needed at least a six-nucleotide match to both a V gene segment and a J gene segment. Rearrangements were classified as productive when the CDR3 lacked stop codons and remained in frame with V and J, and all other rearrangements were classified as non-productive. Following IMGT convention, CDR3 was defined as the stretch from the second conserved V-encoded cysteine up to the conserved J-encoded phenylalanine. The earlier analysis of 500 to 750 of the donors excluded any sequence lacking an unambiguous match to a single V gene segment. An earlier analysis of almost 600 of the donors classified V segments as functional when productive rearrangements were above 56.7% and as segregating when the standard deviation between donors was above 5%. A statistical classification framework was developed to diagnose cytomegalovirus status using the catalog of TCR beta chain sequences. In a later analysis, V and J genes were assigned by comparing TCR nucleotide sequences against IMGT/GENE-DB human TR gene sequences. The TCRdist pipeline was used in a later analysis to assign CDR3 sequences and most-parsimonious VDJ recombination scenarios. In a later analysis, each TCR beta chain was defined by its CDR3 amino acid sequence together with its V-gene family, and reads without a unique V-gene family were excluded. As a way to deal with suspected cross-contamination and a sequencing artifact, a later analysis dropped 640 or so nucleotide sequences that were highly shared and had low generation probability. In a later analysis, a clonal expansion index was calculated for each public chain from normalized within-repertoire ranks of inferred template counts. A later analysis computed generation probabilities with a VDJ recombination model fitted to out-of-frame rearrangements, and checked the results against IGoR. Hypergeometric tests were used in a later analysis to score TCR-TCR, TCR-HLA and TCR-CMV co-occurrence, with a repertoire-size bias correction applied to the TCR pairs. A later analysis estimated false discovery rates by permuting HLA or CMV assignments 20 times. In a later analysis, co-occurring TCRs were grouped using DBSCAN, with TCRdist sequence similarity added in when clustering inside HLA-allele-positive subsets. Co-occurrence clustering excluded repertoires with fewer than 30,000 or more than 120,000 public chains, plus five with anomalous nucleotide sharing. As stored in TCRdb, this immuneACCESS dataset retains in-frame rearrangements with V and J assigned. A fraction of the clones does not appear; measured against another copy, unresolved V genes explain less than half of the discrepancy, and the remainder lacks a known reason. That table supplies the V and J calls and clone size; D and trimming were determined from the DNA. This sample is represented by about 180,000 clones; 75% to 85% of them were singletons. In total, the top ten clones hold about 2.5% of the sample.

The sample comprised PBMCs. This chain is built from TRBV29-1 and TRBJ2-5, with TRBD1 identical over 8 junction bases. The receptor comes from a woman in her thirties in good health and CMV-seropositive. CDR3 loop: CSVWGDRIQETQYF. DNA sequence: TGCAGCGTTTGGGGGGACAGGATCCAAGAGACCCAGTACTTC.